The clone carrying this T cell receptor (beta chain) was observed a single time. Antigen unknown. V was cut by 5 bases and J by 0 bases, with 16 bases left in between. CDR1 is SGHTA, CDR2 FQGNSA, per germline. The CDR3 consists of 16 residues. Every donor, a Caucasian adult, lived in Nashville, Tennessee. CD45RA+ naive and CD45RA-negative memory subsets were separated from CD4+ cells. The sample originates from a study of shared clonotypes between healthy human individuals. Study-wide results and caveats: The four-donor shared clonotypes exceeded non-shared clonotypes in generation probability, with non-shared ones scoring lower. A small donor pool kept down the genetic and exposure-history diversity that was represented.

Measured with immunoSEQ multiplex PCR; TCRdb has only the in-frame clones, and not every one. In the table there are 2.5 million or so clones, over 85% of which are singletons. The sequencing sample was made of naive CD4+ T cells sorted from blood. Subset denoted: CD45RA+ positively selected. The TCR comes from a man aged 18 to 30 in good health. The V and J genes are TRBV7-2 and TRBJ1-2; D is uncertain. The CDR3 bases are TGTGCCAGCAGCCCCCGTGAGGCAGATGCTAACTATGGCTACACCTTC. It codes for CASSPREADANYGYTF. Using reference TRBV7-2 and TRBJ1-2 for the parts outside the CDR3, the full variable domain is GAGVSQSPSNKVTEKGKDVELRCDPISGHTALYWYRQSLGQGLEFLIYFQGNSAPDKSGLPSDRFSAERTGGSVSTLTIQRTQQEDSAVYLCASSPREADANYGYTFGSGTRLTVV.